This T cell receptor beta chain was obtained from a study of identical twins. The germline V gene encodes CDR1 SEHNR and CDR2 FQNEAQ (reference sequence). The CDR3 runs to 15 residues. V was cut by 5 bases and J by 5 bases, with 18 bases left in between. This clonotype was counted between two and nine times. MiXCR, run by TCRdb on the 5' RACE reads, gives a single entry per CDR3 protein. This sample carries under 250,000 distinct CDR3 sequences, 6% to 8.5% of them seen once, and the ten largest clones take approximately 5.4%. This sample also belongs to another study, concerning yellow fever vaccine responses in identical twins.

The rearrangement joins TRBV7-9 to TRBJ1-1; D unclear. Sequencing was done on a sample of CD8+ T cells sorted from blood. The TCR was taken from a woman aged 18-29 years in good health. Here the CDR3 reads CASSPRVAPGTEAFF. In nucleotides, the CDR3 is TGTGCCAGCAGCCCGCGTGTGGCCCCGGGTACTGAAGCTTTCTTT.